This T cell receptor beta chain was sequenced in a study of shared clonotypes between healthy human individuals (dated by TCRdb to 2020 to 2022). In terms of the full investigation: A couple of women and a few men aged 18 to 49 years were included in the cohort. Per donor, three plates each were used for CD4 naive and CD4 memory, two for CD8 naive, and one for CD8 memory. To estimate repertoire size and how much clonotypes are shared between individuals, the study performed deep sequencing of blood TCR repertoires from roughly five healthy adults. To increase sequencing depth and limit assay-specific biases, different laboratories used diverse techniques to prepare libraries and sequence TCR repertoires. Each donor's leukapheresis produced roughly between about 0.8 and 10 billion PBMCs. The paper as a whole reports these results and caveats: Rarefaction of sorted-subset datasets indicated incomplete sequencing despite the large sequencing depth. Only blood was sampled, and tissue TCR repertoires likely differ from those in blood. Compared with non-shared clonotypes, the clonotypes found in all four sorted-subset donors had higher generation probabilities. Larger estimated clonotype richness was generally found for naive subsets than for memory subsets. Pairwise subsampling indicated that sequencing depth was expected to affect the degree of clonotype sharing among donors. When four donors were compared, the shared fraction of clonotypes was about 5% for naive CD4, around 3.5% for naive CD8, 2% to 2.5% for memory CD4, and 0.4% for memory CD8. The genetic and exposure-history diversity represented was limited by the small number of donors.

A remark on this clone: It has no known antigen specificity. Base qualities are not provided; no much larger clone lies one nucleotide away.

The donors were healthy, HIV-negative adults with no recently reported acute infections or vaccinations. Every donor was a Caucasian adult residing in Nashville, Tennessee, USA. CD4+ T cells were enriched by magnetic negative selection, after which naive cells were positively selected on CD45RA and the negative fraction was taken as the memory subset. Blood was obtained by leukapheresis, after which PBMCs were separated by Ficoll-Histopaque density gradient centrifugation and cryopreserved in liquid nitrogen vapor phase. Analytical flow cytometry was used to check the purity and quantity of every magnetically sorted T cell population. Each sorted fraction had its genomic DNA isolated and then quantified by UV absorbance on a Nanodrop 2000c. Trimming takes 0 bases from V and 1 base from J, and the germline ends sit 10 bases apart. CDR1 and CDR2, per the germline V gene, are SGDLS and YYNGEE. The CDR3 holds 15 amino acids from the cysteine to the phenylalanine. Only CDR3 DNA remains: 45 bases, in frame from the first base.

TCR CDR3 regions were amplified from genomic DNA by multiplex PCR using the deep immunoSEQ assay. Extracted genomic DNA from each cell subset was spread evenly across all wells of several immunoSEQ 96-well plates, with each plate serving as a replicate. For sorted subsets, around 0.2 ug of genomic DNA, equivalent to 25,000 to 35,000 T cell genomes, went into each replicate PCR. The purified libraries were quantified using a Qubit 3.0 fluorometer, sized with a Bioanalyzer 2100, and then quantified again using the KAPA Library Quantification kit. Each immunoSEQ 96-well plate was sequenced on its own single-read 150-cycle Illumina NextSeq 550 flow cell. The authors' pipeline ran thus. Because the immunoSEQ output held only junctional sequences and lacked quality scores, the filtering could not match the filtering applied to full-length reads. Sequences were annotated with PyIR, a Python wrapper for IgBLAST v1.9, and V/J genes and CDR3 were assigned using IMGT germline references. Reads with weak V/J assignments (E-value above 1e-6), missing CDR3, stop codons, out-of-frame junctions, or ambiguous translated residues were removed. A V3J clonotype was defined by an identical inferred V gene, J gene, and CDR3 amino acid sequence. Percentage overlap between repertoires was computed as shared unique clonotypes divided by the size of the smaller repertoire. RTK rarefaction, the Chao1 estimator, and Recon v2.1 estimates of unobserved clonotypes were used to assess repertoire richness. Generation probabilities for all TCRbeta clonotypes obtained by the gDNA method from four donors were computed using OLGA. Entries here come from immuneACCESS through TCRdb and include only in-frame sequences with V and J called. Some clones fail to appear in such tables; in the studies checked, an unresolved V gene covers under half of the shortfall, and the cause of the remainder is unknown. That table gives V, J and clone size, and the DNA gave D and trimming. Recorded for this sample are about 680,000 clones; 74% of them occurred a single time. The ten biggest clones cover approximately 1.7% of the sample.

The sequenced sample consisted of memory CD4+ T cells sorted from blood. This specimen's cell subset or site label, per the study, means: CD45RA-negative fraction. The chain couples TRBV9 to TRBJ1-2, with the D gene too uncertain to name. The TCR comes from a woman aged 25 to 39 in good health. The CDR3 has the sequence CASSVGREYNYGYTF. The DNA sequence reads TGTGCCAGCAGCGTAGGGCGGGAGTATAACTATGGCTACACCTTC.